Listed below are T cell receptor beta chains from one sample, sequenced in a study of CD4 T cells in relation to SARS-CoV-2 and coronaviruses. These receptors' antigens are unknown. Only in-frame clones appear in the TCRdb table, and some are missing; sequencing was by immunoSEQ multiplex PCR. The sample includes tens of thousands of clones, 84% of them seen just once. Sequenced material: naive CD4+ T cells from PBMCs, cultured in vitro. The origin of the receptors is an adult with COVID-19. Both conserved end residues are part of each CDR3. D genes are given only for firm matches. Only some rows state a clone size, as once, few, many or a class for expanded clones.

V,J,size,D,DNA,CDR3
TRBV2,TRBJ2-3,NA,TRBD1,TGTGCCAGCAGTGAGGAACAGGGGATCGATACGCAGTATTTT,CASSEEQGIDTQYF
TRBV3-1/TRBV3-2,TRBJ2-2,NA,NA,TGTGCCAGCAGCCAAGTAGGTGACGGGGAGCTGTTTTTT,CASSQVGDGELFF
TRBV11-2,TRBJ2-1,NA,TRBD2,TGTGCCAGCAGCTTCCATCCCGGGACTAGCGTTCCCTATGAGCAGTTCTTC,CASSFHPGTSVPYEQFF
TRBV7-2,TRBJ2-2,NA,TRBD2,TGTGCCTCAGGCAGAGGAACTAGCGGGATCACCGGGGAGCTGTTTTTT,CASGRGTSGITGELFF
TRBV5-1,TRBJ1-4,NA,NA,TGCGCCAGCAGCTTGGGGGGACCGCGCTATGGGGGAAAACTGTTTTTT,CASSLGGPRYGGKLFF
TRBV30,TRBJ1-6,NA,TRBD1,TGTGCCTGGAGCAGGGGGGGCCGCTCCTATAATTCACCCCTCCACTTT,CAWSRGGRSYNSPLHF
TRBV5-1,TRBJ2-7,few,TRBD2,TGCGCCAGCAGCCCCCAGCTAGCGGGAGCTTCCTACGAGCAGTACTTC,CASSPQLAGASYEQYF
TRBV28,TRBJ1-1,once,NA,TGTGCCAGCAGTTTCATGAACACTGAAGCTTTCTTT,CASSFMNTEAFF
TRBV28,TRBJ2-7,NA,NA,TGTGCCAGCAGTTCGGGACCGCGATACGAGCAGTACTTC,CASSSGPRYEQYF
TRBV7-9,TRBJ2-6,NA,NA,TGTGCCAGCAGCTTAGAGGCGGTGGCTGGGGCCAACGTCCTGACTTTC,CASSLEAVAGANVLTF
TRBV30,TRBJ1-1,NA,NA,TGTGCCTGGAGTGACCAGAGGAACACTGAAGCTTTCTTT,CAWSDQRNTEAFF
TRBV15,TRBJ1-2,NA,TRBD1,TGTGCCACCAGCAGAGGGACAGGCTTACCCTATGGCTACACCTTC,CATSRGTGLPYGYTF
TRBV28,TRBJ2-7,NA,NA,TGTGCCAGCAGTTTACGTGAGACGGTCCTCGACGAGCAGTACTTC,CASSLRETVLDEQYF
TRBV2,TRBJ2-2,NA,NA,TGTGCCAGCAGTGACGTCACCTTGGCCTCCGGGGAGCTGTTTTTT,CASSDVTLASGELFF
TRBV7-9,TRBJ2-3,few,NA,TGTGCCAGCTCCGCGACAGATACGCAGTATTTT,CASSATDTQYF
TRBV7-9,TRBJ2-5,NA,NA,TGTGCCAGCAGCTTCGTCGGCGGGACTCCCTCACAAGAGACCCAGTACTTC,CASSFVGGTPSQETQYF
TRBV9,TRBJ2-7,once,NA,TGTGCCAGCAGCGTAAGGCCGGACGCCAACTACGAGCAGTACTTC,CASSVRPDANYEQYF
TRBV7-2,TRBJ2-1,NA,NA,TGTGCCAGCAGCTTAGGCCTGGATGAGCAGTTCTTC,CASSLGLDEQFF
TRBV28,TRBJ2-1,once,TRBD2,TGTGCCAGCAGTCAATCCGGGACTAGCGGGAGGGAAAGCTCCTACAATGAGCAGTTCTTC,CASSQSGTSGRESSYNEQFF
TRBV4-1,TRBJ2-2,NA,TRBD1,TGCGCCAGCAGCCAAAGGACAGGGGCCGGGGAGCTGTTTTTT,CASSQRTGAGELFF
TRBV3-1/TRBV3-2,TRBJ2-5,NA,NA,TGTGCCAGCAGCCAAGTGCCCCAGGCGAAAGAGACCCAGTACTTC,CASSQVPQAKETQYF
TRBV11-2,TRBJ2-7,NA,TRBD1,TGTGCCAGCAGCTTGGGGACAGGCCTCTCCTACGAGCAGTACTTC,CASSLGTGLSYEQYF
TRBV10-2,TRBJ1-1,NA,NA,TGCGCCAGCACGGATCAGGGCACGAACACTGAAGCTTTCTTT,CASTDQGTNTEAFF
TRBV18,TRBJ1-5,few,NA,TGTGCCAGCTCACCCGACTCGCTGCAGCCCCAGCATTTT,CASSPDSLQPQHF